This T cell receptor beta chain emerged from a study of blood T cell repertoires in COVID-19. Across the study: Spain, Italy and the United States supplied samples that represented acute and convalescent COVID-19. Sample material is recorded as cDNA or gDNA derived from T cells, B-cell-depleted T cells, or PBMCs.

Trimming removed 1 base at V and 1 base at J, with 7 bases between. The CDR3 is 13 residues long. Per germline, CDR1 GTSNPN and CDR2 SVGIG (reference sequence). In the authors' methods: Reference gene primer amplification yielded estimated nucleated cell counts. Assay: immunoSEQ multiplex PCR; the TCRdb copy retains only in-frame clones and omits some. For V, J and clone size, that table is used; D and trimming come from the DNA. The data contain around 18,000 clones, 91% of them singletons. The receptor was derived from a human donor in a cohort sampled during active COVID-19. The sequencing sample was made of peripheral blood. This chain links TRBV30 with TRBJ1-1; D call uncertain. This CDR3 is CAWSGQANTEAFF. CDR3 sequence (DNA): TGTGCCTGGAGTGGGCAGGCGAACACTGAAGCTTTCTTT.